The sequence of this T cell receptor (beta chain) was determined in a study of T cells after yellow fever vaccination. Study in general: Fractions with few cells were prepared using SMART-Seq v4 Ultra Low Input.

This clonotype was counted at least ten times. The CDR3 runs to 15 residues. The ends lost 0 bases at V and 6 bases at J; junction bases unmatched: 6. CDR1 is LGHDT and CDR2 is YNNKEL in the germline V gene (reference sequence). MiXCR was run by TCRdb on the 5' RACE reads, yielding one entry per CDR3 protein. This repertoire shows fewer than 150,000 distinct CDR3 sequences, over 7% found once; its top ten account for under 0.85%. This clonotype was obtained from a man between 25 and 39 years old who received the YFV17D yellow fever vaccine. Sequencing was performed on CD4+ T cells sorted from PBMCs, taken 5 days after the yellow fever booster vaccination. This sequence joins TRBV3-1 and TRBJ2-3, with 7 positions matching TRBD2. Written as DNA, the CDR3 is TGTGCCAGCAGCCAAGAGCCTAGCGGTGCTGATACGCAGTATTTT. It translates to CASSQEPSGADTQYF.